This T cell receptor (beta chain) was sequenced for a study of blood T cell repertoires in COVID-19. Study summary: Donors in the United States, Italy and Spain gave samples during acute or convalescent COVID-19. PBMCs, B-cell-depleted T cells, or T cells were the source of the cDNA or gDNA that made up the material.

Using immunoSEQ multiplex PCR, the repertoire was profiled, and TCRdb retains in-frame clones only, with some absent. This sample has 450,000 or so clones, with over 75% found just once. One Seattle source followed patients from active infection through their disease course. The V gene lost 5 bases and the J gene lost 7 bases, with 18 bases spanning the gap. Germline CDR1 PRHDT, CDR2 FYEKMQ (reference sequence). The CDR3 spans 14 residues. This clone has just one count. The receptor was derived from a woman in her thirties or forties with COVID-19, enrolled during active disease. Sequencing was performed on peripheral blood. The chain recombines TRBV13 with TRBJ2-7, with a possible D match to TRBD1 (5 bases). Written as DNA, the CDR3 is TGTGCCAGCAGCCCCCCAGACAGATTTAAGGAGCAGTACTTC. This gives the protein CASSPPDRFKEQYF.